This T cell receptor beta chain came from a study of blood T cells in healthy people across ages. For the second PCR, which ran for roughly 7 to 11 cycles, a sample-barcoded 5' primer and a J-beta primer mix were used. TCRdb reanalysed the 5' RACE reads using MiXCR and keeps one entry per CDR3 protein. There are 850,000 to 1,000,000 distinct CDR3 sequences in the sample; 51% occur only once, and about 22% lies in the top ten. This receptor was taken from a woman aged 55-69 years in good health. Sequencing input: blood.

For the CDR3, the DNA is TGTGCCAGCAGCCCTCGGGAAGTATCAAACATTCAGTACTTC. It specifies CASSPREVSNIQYF. The chain recombines TRBV9 with TRBJ2-4, with a possible D match to TRBD2 (5 bases). Germline CDR1 and CDR2: SGDLS and YYNGEE. V lost 4 bases and J 6 bases, leaving 14 bases between the germline ends. CDR3 length: 14 amino acids. Combining the CDR3 with reference TRBV9 and TRBJ2-4 gives the whole variable domain DSGVTQTPKHLITATGQRVTLRCSPRSGDLSVYWYQQSLDQGLQFLIQYYNGEERAKGNILERFSAQQFPDLHSELNLSSLELGDSALYFCASSPREVSNIQYFGAGTRLSVL.